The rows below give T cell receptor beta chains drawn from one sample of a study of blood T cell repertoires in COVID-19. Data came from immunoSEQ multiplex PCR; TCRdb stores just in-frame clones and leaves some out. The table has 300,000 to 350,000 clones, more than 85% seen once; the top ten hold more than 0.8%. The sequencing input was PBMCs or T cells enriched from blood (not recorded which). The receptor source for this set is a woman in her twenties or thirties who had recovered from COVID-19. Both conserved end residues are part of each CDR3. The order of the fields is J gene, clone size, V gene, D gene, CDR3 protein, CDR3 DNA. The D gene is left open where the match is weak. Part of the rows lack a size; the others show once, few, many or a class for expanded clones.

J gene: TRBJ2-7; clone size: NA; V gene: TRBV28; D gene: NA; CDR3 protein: CASSLILGVSYEQYF; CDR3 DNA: TGTGCCAGCAGTTTAATCCTAGGAGTTTCCTACGAGCAGTACTTC
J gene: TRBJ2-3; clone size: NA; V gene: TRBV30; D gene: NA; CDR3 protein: CAWSREDRTDTQYF; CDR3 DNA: TGTGCCTGGTCCAGGGAGGACCGCACAGATACGCAGTATTTT
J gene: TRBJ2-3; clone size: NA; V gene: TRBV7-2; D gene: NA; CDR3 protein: CASSSHRTDTQYF; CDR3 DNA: TGTGCCAGCAGCTCGCACAGAACAGATACGCAGTATTTT
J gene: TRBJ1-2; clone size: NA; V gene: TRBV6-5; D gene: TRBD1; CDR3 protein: CASKAGTGGGGYTF; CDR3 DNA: TGTGCCAGCAAAGCCGGGACAGGGGGCGGCGGCTACACCTTC
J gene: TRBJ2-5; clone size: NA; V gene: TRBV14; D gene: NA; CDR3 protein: CASSPWGRGETQYF; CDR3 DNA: TGTGCCAGCAGCCCCTGGGGGCGCGGGGAGACCCAGTACTTC
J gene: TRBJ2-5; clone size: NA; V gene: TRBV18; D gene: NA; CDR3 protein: CASSPDRTVQETQYF; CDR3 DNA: TGTGCCAGCTCACCAGATCGGACAGTACAAGAGACCCAGTACTTC
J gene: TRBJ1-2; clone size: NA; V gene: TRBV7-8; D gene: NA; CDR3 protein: CASSDTQIYGYTF; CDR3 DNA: TGTGCCAGCAGCGACACTCAGATTTATGGCTACACCTTC
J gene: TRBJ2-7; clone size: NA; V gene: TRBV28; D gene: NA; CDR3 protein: CASSLRPPYEQYF; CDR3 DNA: TGTGCCAGCAGTTTGAGGCCGCCCTACGAGCAGTACTTC
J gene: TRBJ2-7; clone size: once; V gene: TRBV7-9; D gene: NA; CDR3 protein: CASSRQGGPSYEQYF; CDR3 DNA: TGTGCCAGCAGCCGACAAGGGGGACCCTCCTACGAGCAGTACTTC
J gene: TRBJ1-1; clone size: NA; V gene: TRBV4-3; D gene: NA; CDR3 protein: CASSQEILETEAFF; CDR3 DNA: TGCGCCAGCAGCCAAGAAATCCTAGAGACTGAAGCTTTCTTT
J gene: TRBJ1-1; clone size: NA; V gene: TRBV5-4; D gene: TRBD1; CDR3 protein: CASSFPGQPGGTEAFF; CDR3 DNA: TGTGCCAGCAGCTTCCCGGGACAGCCCGGCGGCACTGAAGCTTTCTTT
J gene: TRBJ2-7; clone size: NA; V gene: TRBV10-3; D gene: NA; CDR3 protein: CAIRGTSRVAYEQYF; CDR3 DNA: TGTGCCATCAGGGGAACTAGCAGGGTCGCCTACGAGCAGTACTTC
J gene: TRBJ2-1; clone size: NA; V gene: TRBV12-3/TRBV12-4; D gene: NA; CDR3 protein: CASRDFSNDEQFF; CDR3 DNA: TGTGCCAGCCGGGACTTCTCTAACGATGAGCAGTTCTTC
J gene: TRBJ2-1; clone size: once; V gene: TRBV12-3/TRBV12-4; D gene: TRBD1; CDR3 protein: CASTTGGDEQFF; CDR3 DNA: TGTGCCAGCACGACAGGGGGCGATGAGCAGTTCTTC
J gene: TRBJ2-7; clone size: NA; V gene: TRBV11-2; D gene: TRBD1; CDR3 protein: CASSLGGTGPEQYF; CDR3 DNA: TGTGCCAGCAGCTTAGGGGGGACAGGCCCCGAGCAGTACTTC
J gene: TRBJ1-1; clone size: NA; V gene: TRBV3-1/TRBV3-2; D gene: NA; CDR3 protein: CASSHSGGHTEAFF; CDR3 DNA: TGTGCCAGCAGCCACAGCGGGGGCCACACTGAAGCTTTCTTT
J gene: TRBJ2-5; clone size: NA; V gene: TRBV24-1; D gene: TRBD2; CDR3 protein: CATSDSRDYQKTQYF; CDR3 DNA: TGTGCCACCAGTGATTCCCGGGACTACCAAAAGACCCAGTACTTC
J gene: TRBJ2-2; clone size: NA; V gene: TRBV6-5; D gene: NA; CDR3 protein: CASSHIATGELFF; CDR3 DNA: TGTGCCAGCAGTCACATCGCCACCGGGGAGCTGTTTTTT
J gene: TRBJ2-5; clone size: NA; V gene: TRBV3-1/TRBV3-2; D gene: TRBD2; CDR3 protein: CASSPQLAEETQYF; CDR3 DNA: TGTGCCAGCAGCCCACAACTAGCGGAAGAGACCCAGTACTTC
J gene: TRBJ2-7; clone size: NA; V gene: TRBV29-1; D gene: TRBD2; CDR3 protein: CSVRPGLAYEQYF; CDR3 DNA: TGCAGCGTGAGACCGGGACTAGCGTACGAGCAGTACTTC
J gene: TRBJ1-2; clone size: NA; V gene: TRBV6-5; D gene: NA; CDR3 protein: CASSSTANYGYTF; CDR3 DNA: TGTGCCAGCAGCTCTACCGCTAACTATGGCTACACCTTC
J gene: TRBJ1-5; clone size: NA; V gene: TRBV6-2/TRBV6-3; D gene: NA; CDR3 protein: CASSPRESASFFNQPQHF; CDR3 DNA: TGTGCCAGCAGCCCCAGGGAATCCGCTAGTTTCTTCAATCAGCCCCAGCATTTT
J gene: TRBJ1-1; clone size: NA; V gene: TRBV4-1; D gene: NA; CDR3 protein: CASSQLGRRTEAFF; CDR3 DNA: TGCGCCAGCAGCCAACTGGGAAGGAGGACTGAAGCTTTCTTT
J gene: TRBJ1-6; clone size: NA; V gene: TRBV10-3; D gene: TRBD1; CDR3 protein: CAVSEGASYNSPLHF; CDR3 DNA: TGTGCCGTTTCTGAGGGGGCCTCCTATAATTCACCCCTCCACTTT
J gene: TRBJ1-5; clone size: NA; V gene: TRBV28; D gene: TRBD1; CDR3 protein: CASSPTGGRSNQPQHF; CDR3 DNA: TGTGCCAGCAGTCCAACAGGGGGCAGGAGCAATCAGCCCCAGCATTTT
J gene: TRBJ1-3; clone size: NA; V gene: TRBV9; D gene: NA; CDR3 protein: CASSVASQGMTGNTIYF; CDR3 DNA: TGTGCCAGCAGCGTAGCGAGTCAGGGGATGACCGGAAACACCATATATTTT
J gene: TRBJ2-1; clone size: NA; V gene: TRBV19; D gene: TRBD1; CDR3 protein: CASSIDTGAPYNEQFF; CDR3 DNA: TGTGCCAGTAGTATAGATACAGGGGCGCCATACAATGAGCAGTTCTTC
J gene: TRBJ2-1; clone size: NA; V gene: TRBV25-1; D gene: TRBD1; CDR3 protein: CASSRPRDRGYEQFF; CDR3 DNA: TGTGCCAGCAGCCGTCCCCGGGACAGGGGTTATGAGCAGTTCTTC